The T cell receptor (beta chain) under discussion was sequenced for a study of T cell clonality in common variable immunodeficiency. Study-wide results and caveats: In common variable immunodeficiency, TCR beta chains reportedly carried fewer deletions and N-nucleotide insertions. Compared with healthy controls, CVID subjects showed increased TCRbeta clonality, mostly in about a third. CVID patient heterogeneity limited repertoire-clinical complication correlations.

CVID and control samples used equivalent genomic DNA input. TCRdb keeps only in-frame clones here, not all; method: immunoSEQ multiplex PCR. The record shows about 33,000 clones for this sample, with no singletons present. No CVID subject was ill or on immunomodulatory drugs when sampled. This clone was counted at least ten times. Its antigen is still unknown. The read ends 3 residues shy of where the CDR3 ends; the end is completed using the germline J gene. The CDR3 sequence is 15 residues long. Trimming shortened V by 2 bases and J by 5 bases, and 16 bases separated the two germline ends. Per germline, CDR1 SGHAT and CDR2 FQNNGV.

Sequencing was done on a sample of peripheral blood mononuclear cells. The V gene is TRBV11-2, the J gene TRBJ2-7; D might be TRBD2 (6 bases). The source is a human donor with common variable immunodeficiency. The CDR3 bases that were read are TGTGCCAGCAGCTTAACTGGAGGGGTCGTACACGAG. Translating gives CASSLTGGVVHE. The full-length CDR3 reads as CASSLTGGVVHEQYF.